These 25 T cell receptor beta chains came from one sample sequenced in a study of cytomegalovirus exposure and HLA in healthy donors. Assay used: immunoSEQ multiplex PCR; TCRdb lists only in-frame clones, some missing. The sample includes about 110,000 clones, under 85% of them seen just once. The sequencing input was PBMCs. The receptors were gathered from a woman under 30 in good health and CMV-seronegative.

The V and J genes are TRBV4-1 and TRBJ1-1; D ambiguous. This CDR3 region has 14 residues. CDR1 is MGHRA and CDR2 is YSYEKL in the germline V gene. V was cut by 4 bases and J by 0 bases, with 9 bases left in between. CDR3 residues: CASSRGQVNTEAFF. Written as DNA, the CDR3 is TGCGCCAGCAGCCGTGGGCAGGTGAACACTGAAGCTTTCTTT.

Of note for this clone: As the CDR3 is not closed by the conserved phenylalanine or tryptophan, this likely results from a read error. The genes are TRBV5-4 and TRBJ1-6, with 10 bases aligning to TRBD1. After removal of 3 bases from V and 10 bases from J, the junction contained 7 bases not matched to a gene. The CDR3 sequence is 15 residues long. Germline V gives CDR1 SGHNT, CDR2 YYREEE (reference sequence). As DNA, the CDR3 is TGTGCCAGCAGCTGGGGACAGGGGCAGCGGTCACCCCTCCACCTT. Translating it yields CASSWGQGQRSPLHL.

The chain has TRBV4-1 and TRBJ1-2, with unresolved D. CDR1 and CDR2 from the germline V gene are MGHRA and YSYEKL. V lost 0 bases and J lost 2, with 4 bases in between. The CDR3 is made up of 13 amino acids. Written as DNA, the CDR3 is TGCGCCAGCAGCCAAGAAAGCAACTATGGCTACACCTTC. Translation gives CASSQESNYGYTF.

The chain couples TRBV6-6 to TRBJ2-5, with D perhaps matching TRBD2 (6 bases). The V gene's germline CDR1 is MNHNY and CDR2 SVGAGI (reference sequence). Trimming took 0 bases from V and 7 from J, leaving 6 bases between them. The CDR3 loop spans 12 amino acids. The CDR3 DNA reads as TGTGCCAGCAGTTACTCGGGGGGGACCCAGTACTTC. It yields the protein CASSYSGGTQYF.

The CDR3 DNA follows: TGTGCCAGCAGCTCAAGCGGTGGCAGGGGCTACTACGAGCAGTACTTC. The encoded protein is CASSSSGGRGYYEQYF. The V and J genes are TRBV7-9 and TRBJ2-7; the D gene is possibly TRBD1 (6 bases). Trimming removed 4 bases at V and 3 bases at J, with 19 bases between. Germline V gene lookup returns CDR1 SEHNR and CDR2 FQNEAQ (reference sequence). The CDR3 is 16 residues long.

In its sample, this clone was seen once. This chain links TRBV11-2 with TRBJ2-3, with 13 bases aligning to TRBD2. Trimming at V came to 5 bases and at J to 4 bases, leaving 9 bases not matched to a gene. CDR1 and CDR2 from the germline V gene are SGHAT and FQNNGV. This CDR3 spans 17 amino acids. The CDR3: CASSPRPGLAGADTQYF. The DNA for the CDR3 is TGTGCCAGCAGCCCTAGACCAGGACTAGCGGGAGCAGATACGCAGTATTTT.

The chain uses TRBV5-6 and TRBJ1-1; 8 bases line up with TRBD1. Germline V CDR1 and CDR2: SGHDT, YYEEEE. Trimming took 4 bases from V and 11 from J; bases not matched to a gene: 13. This CDR3 comprises 14 residues. The CDR3, as DNA: TGTGCCAGCAGCGGGACAGGCCCAACTACGAACGCTTTCTTT. This gives the protein CASSGTGPTTNAFF.

The chain is built from TRBV7-9 and TRBJ1-1; 7 bases map to TRBD1. J gave up 1 base and V 5 bases, and 4 bases lay outside the gene matches. The CDR3 sequence is 14 residues long. Germline CDR1 and CDR2: SEHNR and FQNEAQ (reference sequence). Here the CDR3 reads CASSQGTENTEAFF. The CDR3, as DNA: TGTGCCAGCAGCCAAGGGACAGAGAACACTGAAGCTTTCTTT.

This rearrangement joins TRBV6-1 to TRBJ2-7, with D maybe TRBD2 (7 bases). Germline CDR1 is MNHNS and CDR2 is SASEGT. The ends were cut back, 5 bases at V and 0 bases at J, with 11 bases in the middle. The CDR3 length is 14 residues. The CDR3 DNA follows: TGTGCCAGCAGTTTAGGGGGGGACTCCTACGAGCAGTACTTC. Translating it yields CASSLGGDSYEQYF.

The chain recombines TRBV2 with TRBJ2-4; 9 bases are a match to TRBD1. This CDR3 has 13 amino acids. CDR1 and CDR2 (germline): SNHLY, FYNNEI. After removal of 6 bases from V and 5 bases from J, the junction contained 2 bases not matched to a gene. In DNA, the CDR3 is TGTGCCAGCAGGAGGACAGGGGAAAACATTCAGTACTTC. Its protein is CASRRTGENIQYF.

J is TRBJ2-2 and V is TRBV4-1, with D possibly TRBD2 on 5 matching bases. Germline CDR1 reads MGHRA; CDR2 reads YSYEKL. Trimming took 3 bases from V and 5 from J, leaving 13 bases between them. This CDR3 has 15 amino acids. The CDR3 DNA reads as TGCGCCAGCAGCCACGGGGAAAGGAAGACCGGGGAGCTGTTTTTT. It specifies CASSHGERKTGELFF.

Concerning this clone: One end of the junction fails to match germline, which may point to a read error. V usage is TRBV6-4 and J usage is TRBJ1-1; D is unclear. Germline-derived CDR1 and CDR2 are MRHNA and SNTAGT. The CDR3 sequence is 15 residues long. This chain's CDR3 is CANSDSAETNTEAFF. The CDR3, as DNA: TGTGCCAACAGTGACTCGGCGGAGACCAACACTGAAGCTTTCTTT.

In DNA, the CDR3 is TGTGCCAGCAGCTCTACCCCGGGGATCAATGAGCAGTTCTTC. Translated, it gives CASSSTPGINEQFF. The rearrangement joins TRBV9 to TRBJ2-1; tentative D call: TRBD2 (5 bases). Trimming cost V 4 bases and J 6 bases, with 14 bases left between them. Germline V gene data show CDR1 as SGDLS and CDR2 as YYNGEE. This CDR3 comprises 14 residues. The full variable domain, with the rest looked up from reference TRBV9 and TRBJ2-1, is DSGVTQTPKHLITATGQRVTLRCSPRSGDLSVYWYQQSLDQGLQFLIQYYNGEERAKGNILERFSAQQFPDLHSELNLSSLELGDSALYFCASSSTPGINEQFFGPGTRLTVL.

V is TRBV9 and J is TRBJ1-2, with 8 bases fitting TRBD1. The CDR3 consists of 16 residues. After removal of 0 bases from V and 4 bases from J, the junction contained 8 bases not matched to a gene. Germline V gene lookup returns CDR1 SGDLS and CDR2 YYNGEE. The CDR3 DNA is TGTGCCAGCAGCGTAGCTACCGGACAGGGTTTCTATGGCTACACCTTC. Its translation: CASSVATGQGFYGYTF.

The chain links TRBV5-1 to TRBJ1-6; possibly TRBD1 for D (5 bases). Germline lookup yields CDR1 SGHRS and CDR2 YFSETQ. V dropped 4 bases and J dropped 0 bases, with 17 bases sitting between them. The CDR3 spans 18 residues. The CDR3 coding sequence is TGCGCCAGCAGCCCGCTGGGGCCACATTACTCCTATAATTCACCCCTCCACTTT. It is translated as CASSPLGPHYSYNSPLHF. The variable domain in full, completed from reference TRBV5-1 and TRBJ1-6, reads KAGVTQTPRYLIKTRGQQVTLSCSPISGHRSVSWYQQTPGQGLQFLFEYFSETQRNKGNFPGRFSGRQFSNSRSEMNVSTLELGDSALYLCASSPLGPHYSYNSPLHFGNGTRLTVT.

This sequence joins TRBV9 and TRBJ1-4, with D possibly TRBD1 on 6 matching bases. Germline V gives CDR1 SGDLS, CDR2 YYNGEE. V lost 4 bases to trimming and J lost 5 bases, with 15 bases between them. The CDR3 covers 15 residues. CDR3 amino acids: CASSKGGAPNEKLFF. As DNA, the CDR3 is TGTGCCAGCAGCAAAGGGGGGGCCCCCAATGAAAAACTGTTTTTT.

The chain employs TRBV9 and TRBJ2-6; TRBD1 is a possible D gene (6 bases). Trimming removed 0 bases from V and 0 bases from J, with 25 bases in between. The CDR3 is made up of 22 amino acids. Germline-derived CDR1 and CDR2 are SGDLS and YYNGEE. CDR3 DNA sequence: TGTGCCAGCAGCGTAGACGTCAACATCAGGGGAAGGTTGGGCTCTGGGGCCAACGTCCTGACTTTC. It specifies CASSVDVNIRGRLGSGANVLTF.

The rearrangement links TRBV5-1 to TRBJ2-7; 9 bases align to TRBD2. V dropped 4 bases and J dropped 2; count of bases not matched to a gene: 4. The CDR3 runs to 14 residues. Germline V lookup: CDR1 SGHRS, CDR2 YFSETQ. The CDR3 loop reads CASSPTSGTYEQYF. CDR3 bases: TGCGCCAGCAGCCCGACTAGCGGTACCTACGAGCAGTACTTC.

The chain couples TRBV4-1 to TRBJ2-3, with D perhaps TRBD2 (5 bases). Germline loops: CDR1 MGHRA, CDR2 YSYEKL. This CDR3 is built from 15 residues. The V gene lost 4 bases and the J gene lost 4 bases, with 15 bases spanning the gap. The DNA for the CDR3 is TGCGCCAGCAGCCTTACCTCAAACGGGGCAGATACGCAGTATTTT. This translates into CASSLTSNGADTQYF.

This clone came up once. This sequence joins TRBV6-1 and TRBJ1-1; TRBD1 might be the D (6 bases). The V and J ends lost 2 bases and 1 base respectively, with 14 bases between them. This CDR3 spans 16 amino acids. Germline V lookup: CDR1 MNHNS, CDR2 SASEGT. CDR3 residues: CASSERTVMANTEAFF. DNA for the CDR3: TGTGCCAGCAGTGAACGGACAGTGATGGCGAACACTGAAGCTTTCTTT.

The chain links TRBV2 to TRBJ2-3; TRBD2 matches at 14 bases. Losses at the gene ends were 6 bases for V and 7 bases for J; bases not matched to a gene: 6. Germline assignment: CDR1 SNHLY and CDR2 FYNNEI. CDR3 length: 15 amino acids. The CDR3 nucleotides are TGTGCCAGCAGCCAGACTAGCGGGGGGGCATATACGCAGTATTTT. This gives the protein CASSQTSGGAYTQYF.

CDR3 sequence: CASSLEASGGRETQYF. In DNA, the CDR3 is TGTGCCAGCAGCTTAGAGGCTAGCGGGGGTAGAGAGACCCAGTACTTC. The V gene is TRBV7-6, the J gene TRBJ2-5, with TRBD2 matching 10 bases. The V and J ends lost 1 base and 4 bases, in that order; junction bases with no gene match: 6. Germline V gives CDR1 SGHVS, CDR2 FNYEAQ. This CDR3 spans 16 amino acids.

Worth noting for this clone: Different DNA sequences within this sample yield the same CDR3. The chain is built from TRBV7-8 and TRBJ1-2; 8 bases map to TRBD1. The CDR3 is 14 residues long. Trimming at V came to 1 base and at J to 3 bases, leaving 1 base not matched to a gene. Per the germline V gene, CDR1 is SGHVS and CDR2 is FQNEAQ. CDR3 in DNA: TGTGCCAGCAGCTTAGTGGACAGGGACTATGGCTACACCTTC. This codes for CASSLVDRDYGYTF.

CDR3 in amino acids: CATSRADRDSPLHF. CDR3 coding DNA: TGTGCCACCAGCAGAGCTGACAGAGATTCACCCCTCCACTTT. This rearrangement joins TRBV15 to TRBJ1-6; TRBD1 is a possible D gene (5 bases). Germline-derived CDR1 and CDR2 are LNHNV and YYDKDF (reference sequence). This CDR3 spans 14 amino acids. Trimming stripped 1 base from V and 8 bases from J, with 9 bases between.

The rearrangement links TRBV28 to TRBJ2-3; weak D call: TRBD2 (6 bases). This CDR3 contains 15 residues. CDR1 is MDHEN and CDR2 is SYDVKM in the germline V gene. V was shortened by 6 bases and J by 2 bases, with 15 bases between the two germline ends. CDR3 sequence: CASRAGSGYTDTQYF. For the CDR3, the DNA is TGTGCCAGCAGAGCAGGGAGCGGGTACACAGATACGCAGTATTTT.